Below are 5 T cell receptor beta chains sequenced from a single sample in a study of T cell responses to AZD1222 COVID-19 vaccine. Measured with immunoSEQ multiplex PCR; TCRdb has only the in-frame clones, and not every one. Among 80,000 to 100,000 clones listed, 80% to 90% were seen once. Source: peripheral blood, taken on day 0 of MenACWY control vaccination. The receptor source for this set is an adult in good health.

This clone was recorded only once. This chain uses TRBV30 with TRBJ1-5; tentative D call: TRBD1 (6 bases). Looked up from germline, CDR1 is GTSNPN and CDR2 is SVGIG (reference sequence). The CDR3 is 14 residues long. Trimming shortened V by 3 bases and J by 0 bases, and 9 bases separated the two germline ends. The CDR3 protein is CAWRGQNSNQPQHF. The CDR3 nucleotides read TGTGCCTGGAGAGGACAGAATAGCAATCAGCCCCAGCATTTT.

The genes are TRBV6-1 and TRBJ2-3, with D maybe TRBD2 (5 bases). Trimming took 2 bases from V and 1 from J, leaving 13 bases between them. CDR1 MNHNS and CDR2 SASEGT come from the germline V gene. This CDR3 spans 16 amino acids. For the CDR3, the DNA is TGTGCCAGCAGTGAATTAAGGCGGGCCGGCACAGATACGCAGTATTTT. Translated, it gives CASSELRRAGTDTQYF.

This clone was detected only once. V is TRBV19 and J is TRBJ2-1; D not certain. The germline gives CDR1 LNHDA, CDR2 SQIVND (reference sequence). Between the trimmed V and J ends, which lost 1 base and 7 bases, there was a span of 5 bases. The CDR3 spans 12 residues. In DNA form, the CDR3 reads TGTGCCAGTAGTATAGTGAGGAATGAGCAGTTCTTC. Translating it yields CASSIVRNEQFF. Drawing the rest from reference TRBV19 and TRBJ2-1, the complete variable domain is DGGITQSPKYLFRKEGQNVTLSCEQNLNHDAMYWYRQDPGQGLRLIYYSQIVNDFQKGDIAEGYSVSREKKESFPLTVTSAQKNPTAFYLCASSIVRNEQFFGPGTRLTVL.

The rearrangement joins TRBV4-3 to TRBJ1-4; D gene unclear. The CDR3 consists of 16 residues. With 1 base removed from V and 3 bases from J, the gap between germline ends came to 12 bases. The germline CDR1 and CDR2 sequences are LGHNA and YSLEER. This CDR3 is CASSQVGGLANEKLFF. Written as DNA, the CDR3 is TGCGCCAGCAGCCAAGTTGGAGGATTGGCTAATGAAAAACTGTTTTTT.

The chain combines TRBV7-2 with TRBJ2-1; D is undetermined. The CDR3 has 13 residues. Trimming took off 0 bases at V and 9 bases at J, with 9 bases between the two ends. Germline CDR1 SGHTA, CDR2 FQGNSA. The CDR3 DNA reads as TGTGCCAGCAGCTTAGCTAGTGGGCCTGAGCAGTTCTTC. Protein: CASSLASGPEQFF.